This T cell receptor (beta chain) was identified during a study of shared clonotypes between healthy human individuals (dated by TCRdb to 2018 to 2021). Background on the whole study: The cohort included three men and two women between 18 and 49 years of age. For each donor, CD4 naive and CD4 memory were each given three plates, CD8 naive was given two plates, and CD8 memory was given one plate. To estimate repertoire size and how much clonotypes are shared between individuals, the study performed deep sequencing of blood TCR repertoires from roughly five healthy adults. Different laboratories and diverse techniques were used to prepare libraries and sequence TCR repertoires, to increase sequencing depth and limit assay-specific biases. Each donor's leukapheresis produced roughly between roughly 0.85 and 10 billion PBMCs. The study at large found these results: Clonotypes shared by all four sorted-subset donors showed higher generation probabilities than non-shared clonotypes. Based on pairwise subsampling, the degree of clonotype sharing among donors was expected to be affected by sequencing depth. Sampling was restricted to blood, and TCR repertoires in tissues likely differ from the TCR repertoires found in blood. Sharing across a few donors was observed for roughly 5.4% of naive CD4, less than 4% of naive CD8, 2% to 2.5% of memory CD4, and over 0.3% of memory CD8 clonotypes. Because the study included only a small number of donors, the genetic and exposure-history diversity represented was limited. Rarefaction of sorted-subset datasets indicated incomplete sequencing despite the large sequencing depth. Naive subsets generally had larger estimated clonotype richness than memory subsets.

Concerning this clone: It has no known antigen specificity. There are no base qualities to consult, and no much larger clone falls within one base. In the same sample, other DNA sequences code for this CDR3.

The donors were healthy, HIV-negative adults with no recently reported acute infections or vaccinations. Every donor was a Caucasian adult residing in Nashville, Tennessee, USA. CD4+ T cells were enriched through magnetic negative selection, after which naive cells were positively selected on CD45RA and the remaining negative fraction served as the memory subset. Blood was obtained by leukapheresis, after which PBMCs were separated by Ficoll-Histopaque density gradient centrifugation and cryopreserved in liquid nitrogen vapor phase. Analytical flow cytometry was used to check the purity and quantity of each magnetically sorted T cell population. Genomic DNA was isolated from every sorted fraction and measured by UV absorbance on a Nanodrop 2000c. TCR CDR3 regions were amplified from genomic DNA by multiplex PCR using the deep immunoSEQ assay. Genomic DNA extracted from each cell subset was distributed evenly over all wells of several immunoSEQ 96-well plates, and each plate served as one replicate. For sorted subsets, around 200 ng genomic DNA, equal to some 30,000 T cell genomes, was loaded into each replicate PCR. Purified libraries were measured with a Qubit 3.0 fluorometer, size-checked on a Bioanalyzer 2100, and measured again with the KAPA Library Quantification kit. Every immunoSEQ 96-well plate was sequenced on a dedicated single-read 150-cycle Illumina NextSeq 550 flow cell. The paper's data handling went like this. The immunoSEQ output contained only junctional sequences without quality scores, so filtering could not match that applied to full-length reads. Sequences were annotated with PyIR, a Python wrapper for IgBLAST v1.9, and V/J genes and CDR3 were assigned using IMGT germline references. Reads were removed for weak V/J assignments (E-value above 1e-6), missing CDR3, stop codons, out-of-frame junctions, or ambiguous translated residues. V3J clonotypes were defined as sequences sharing the same inferred V gene, J gene, and CDR3 amino acid sequence. Percentage overlap between repertoires was computed as shared unique clonotypes divided by the size of the smaller repertoire. Richness of each repertoire was evaluated using RTK rarefaction, the Chao1 estimator, and Recon v2.1 estimates of unobserved clonotypes. Generation probabilities were computed with OLGA for all TCRbeta clonotypes obtained by the gDNA method from several donors. TCRdb mirrors the immuneACCESS table, restricted to in-frame sequences. Some clones are absent from its copies; in checked studies, under half trace to an unresolved V gene, and the reason for the others is unknown. V, J and clone size are taken as reported in that table, and D and trimming were inferred from the DNA itself. This sample comprises about 680,000 clones, around four fifths of them detected only once. Around 1.8% of the sample lies in the top ten.

The CDR3 runs 14 residues from the cysteine to the phenylalanine. Only the CDR3 DNA stays, 42 bases, in frame from base 1. CDR1 and CDR2 were assigned from the germline V gene (reference sequence) as SEHNR and FQNEAQ. V and J are trimmed by 5 bases and 5 bases, and the gene matches miss 7 bases of the junction. The clonotype originates from a woman in her twenties or thirties in good health. Recombination connected TRBV7-9 to TRBJ2-3; 7 bases in the middle match TRBD1. Sequenced input: memory CD4+ T cells sorted from blood. This specimen's cell subset or site label, per the study, means: CD45RA-negative fraction. The nucleotide sequence is TGTGCCAGCAGCCTCGGGACAGTAGGAGATACGCAGTATTTT. It specifies CASSLGTVGDTQYF.